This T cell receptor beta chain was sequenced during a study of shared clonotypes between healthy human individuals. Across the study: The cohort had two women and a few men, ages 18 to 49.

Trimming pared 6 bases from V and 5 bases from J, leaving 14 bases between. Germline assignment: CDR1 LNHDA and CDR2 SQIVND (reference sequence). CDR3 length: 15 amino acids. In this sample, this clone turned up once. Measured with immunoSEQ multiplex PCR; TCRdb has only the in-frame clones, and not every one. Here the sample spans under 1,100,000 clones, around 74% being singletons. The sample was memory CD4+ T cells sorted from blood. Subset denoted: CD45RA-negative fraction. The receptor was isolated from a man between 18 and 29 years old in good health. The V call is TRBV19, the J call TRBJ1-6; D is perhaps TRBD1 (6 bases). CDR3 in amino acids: CASRPLDRNNSPLHF. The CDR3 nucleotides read TGTGCCAGTAGACCGCTGGACAGAAATAATTCACCCCTCCACTTT.